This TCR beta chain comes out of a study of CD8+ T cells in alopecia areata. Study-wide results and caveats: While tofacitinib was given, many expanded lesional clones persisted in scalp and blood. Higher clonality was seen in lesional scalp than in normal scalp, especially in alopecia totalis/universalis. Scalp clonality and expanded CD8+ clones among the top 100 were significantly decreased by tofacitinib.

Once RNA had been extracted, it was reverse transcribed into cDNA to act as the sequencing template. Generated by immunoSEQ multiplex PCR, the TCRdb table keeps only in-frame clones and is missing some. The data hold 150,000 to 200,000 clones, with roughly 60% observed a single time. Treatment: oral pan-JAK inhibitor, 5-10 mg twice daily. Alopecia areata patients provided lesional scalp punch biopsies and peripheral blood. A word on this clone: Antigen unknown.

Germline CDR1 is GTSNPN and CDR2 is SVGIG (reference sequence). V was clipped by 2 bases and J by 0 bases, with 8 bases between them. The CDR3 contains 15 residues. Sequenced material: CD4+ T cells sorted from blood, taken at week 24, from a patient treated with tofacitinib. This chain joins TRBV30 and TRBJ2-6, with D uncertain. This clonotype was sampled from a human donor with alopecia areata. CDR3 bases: TGTGCCTGGAGTTTCAGCAGCTCTGGGGCCAACGTCCTGACTTTC. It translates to CAWSFSSSGANVLTF. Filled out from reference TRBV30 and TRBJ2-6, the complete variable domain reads SQTIHQWPATLVQPVGSPLSLECTVEGTSNPNLYWYRQAAGRGLQLLFYSVGIGQISSEVPQNLSASRPQDRQFILSSKKLLLSDSGFYLCAWSFSSSGANVLTFGAGSRLTVL.